The TCR beta chain described here comes from a study of early T cells in non-severe SARS-CoV-2 infection (dated by TCRdb to about 2021). Broadly, across the study: Because TCR sequencing was done on bulk RNA from unsorted whole blood, the alpha and beta chains could not be paired. The paper's findings and limits, for the study overall: VDJdb matching was skewed toward anti-spike CD8 responses and likely underestimated virus-specific expansions by missing private and CD4 specificities.

The CDR3 measures 14 amino acids from cysteine to phenylalanine. The CDR3 DNA has 42 bases and is translated from base 1. The germline V gene (reference sequence) provides CDR1 MNHEY and CDR2 SMNVEV. V and J lose 8 bases and 0 bases, and a span of 11 bases separates them. Notes on this clonotype: The antigen this receptor binds is unknown. Base-call qualities are not available, and no considerably larger clone is one nucleotide away.

The method was 5' RACE. Sequencing instrument: NextSeq 500. To correct for sequencing error and PCR bias, the TCR library protocol tagged individual cDNA molecules with unique molecular identifiers. Both TCR alpha and beta chains were sequenced, and tight co-correlation was observed between alpha and beta sequence abundances in each sample. In the paper's pipeline: V gene, J gene and CDR3 annotation of TCR sequences was performed with Decombinator V4. TCRs were defined as expanded if a significant change between any two time points was detected under a Poisson model with p below 0.0001. TCR abundances were normalised to the total number of TCRs sequenced per sample and expressed as counts per million. TRAV1-2 paired with TRAJ12, TRAJ20 or TRAJ33 defined MAIT TCRs, while TRAV10 paired with TRAJ18 defined iNKT TCRs. A search of VDJdb, accessed on 1 November 2021, was run for TCRs annotated to CMV, EBV and SARS-CoV-2, with TCRs annotated for multiple antigens excluded. The raw public reads went through TCRdb reprocessing: fastp at Q25, MiXCR clone calling, in-frame beta chains kept. Identical CDR3 proteins give one entry, which carries the most common genes and DNA. What appears here as the V and J calls and clone size reflects TCRdb's work, not the paper's. The sample table shows about 99,000 distinct CDR3 sequences, and approximately 17% are seen once. Over 1% of the sample is taken by the ten largest.

The study was a case-control design nested within a healthcare worker cohort in London, UK, with weekly nasopharyngeal swab PCR tests and blood sampling. Healthcare workers were enrolled in the week of the UK lockdown, from 23 to 31 March 2020, and were followed every week for up to roughly 16 weeks. This clonotype originated in an adult who was a healthcare worker with PCR-confirmed SARS-CoV-2 infection or an uninfected control (not recorded which). The specimen was whole blood. The chain links TRBV27 with TRBJ1-5; no D gene can be assigned with confidence. The CDR3 in this case is CASAGINSNQPQHF. In nucleotide form, the sequence is TGTGCCAGCGCGGGCATTAATAGCAATCAGCCCCAGCATTTT.